The rows below give T cell receptor beta chains drawn from one sample of a study of blood T cell repertoires in COVID-19. The assay was immunoSEQ multiplex PCR, and TCRdb's table has in-frame clones only and misses some. The profile shows around 310,000 clones, roughly 90% of them singletons. The sequencing sample was made of PBMCs or T cells enriched from blood (not recorded which). These receptors were taken from a woman between 40 and 50 years old who had recovered from COVID-19. CDR3s include the opening cysteine and the closing phenylalanine or tryptophan. A D gene is named only where the DNA matches it firmly. Size values are once, few and many counts, or a class for expanded clones, and some rows have none.

J gene	clone size	V gene	D gene	CDR3 protein	CDR3 DNA
TRBJ2-1	-	TRBV7-6	-	CASSPPGGTEYNEQFF	TGTGCCAGCAGTCCCCCGGGCGGGACAGAGTACAATGAGCAGTTCTTC
TRBJ2-3	-	TRBV9	TRBD2	CASSGRSLPGLAGGDTQYF	TGTGCCAGCAGCGGCAGATCTCTACCGGGACTAGCGGGAGGAGATACGCAGTATTTT
TRBJ1-1	-	TRBV6-2/TRBV6-3	TRBD1	CASSPRDSLLNTEAFF	TGTGCCAGCAGCCCCCGGGACAGCCTTTTGAACACTGAAGCTTTCTTT
TRBJ2-5	-	TRBV10-1	-	CASSESGRQETQYF	TGCGCCAGCAGTGAGTCGGGCAGGCAAGAGACCCAGTACTTC
TRBJ2-7	-	TRBV5-5	-	CASSLDADYEQYF	TGTGCCAGCAGCCTAGATGCGGACTACGAGCAGTACTTC
TRBJ2-3	-	TRBV2	-	CASSEAQLGLSQYF	TGTGCCAGCAGTGAAGCCCAGCTGGGCCTATCGCAGTATTTT
TRBJ1-2	-	TRBV27	TRBD1	CASSLSQGARSYYGYTF	TGTGCCAGCAGTTTATCCCAGGGGGCGAGATCGTACTATGGCTACACCTTC
TRBJ2-3	-	TRBV3-1/TRBV3-2	TRBD1	CASSQPGQGTDTQYF	TGTGCCAGCAGCCAGCCGGGACAGGGGACAGATACGCAGTATTTT
TRBJ2-7	-	TRBV5-4	TRBD2	CASTRGVGYEQYF	TGTGCCAGCACCCGGGGGGTAGGATACGAGCAGTACTTC
TRBJ1-5	-	TRBV27	-	CASSAVEGTYSNQPQHF	TGTGCCAGCAGTGCCGTCGAAGGGACTTATAGCAATCAGCCCCAGCATTTT
TRBJ2-7	-	TRBV29-1	TRBD1	CSVLGQGAVFYEQYF	TGCAGCGTCTTAGGACAGGGGGCGGTTTTTTACGAGCAGTACTTC
TRBJ1-2	-	TRBV27	TRBD1	CASSFSRGYGYTF	TGTGCCAGCAGTTTTTCCAGGGGGTATGGCTACACCTTC
TRBJ2-7	-	TRBV29-1	TRBD2	CSVVASGASYEQYF	TGCAGCGTTGTGGCTAGCGGGGCCTCCTACGAGCAGTACTTC
TRBJ2-7	-	TRBV21-1	-	CASSKGAQQYF	TGTGCCAGCAGCAAAGGGGCCCAGCAGTACTTC
TRBJ1-3	-	TRBV6-2/TRBV6-3	-	CASSYAVLRSGNTIYF	TGTGCCAGCAGTTACGCTGTTCTCCGGTCAGGAAACACCATATATTTT
TRBJ1-5	-	TRBV19	TRBD1	CASSMDRGYSNQPQHF	TGTGCCAGTAGTATGGACAGGGGTTATAGCAATCAGCCCCAGCATTTT
TRBJ1-1	once	TRBV18	-	CASSPFGQGNTEAFF	TGTGCCAGCTCACCATTCGGCCAGGGGAACACTGAAGCTTTCTTT
TRBJ2-1	-	TRBV7-3	TRBD1	CASSRLGTGDYNEQFF	TGTGCCAGCAGTCGGCTCGGGACAGGGGATTACAATGAGCAGTTCTTC
TRBJ2-7	-	TRBV6-5	-	CASSQQGDSSYEQYF	TGTGCCAGCAGCCAACAGGGCGACAGCTCCTACGAGCAGTACTTC
TRBJ1-1	-	TRBV20-1	TRBD1	CSASEVRDRGHTNTEAFF	TGCAGTGCTAGTGAAGTCCGGGACAGGGGGCATACGAACACTGAAGCTTTCTTT
TRBJ1-3	-	TRBV13	-	CASSLLRDTKGNTIYF	TGTGCCAGCAGCCTCCTGAGGGACACAAAAGGAAACACCATATATTTT
TRBJ2-3	-	TRBV7-3	TRBD2	CASSTTGGGFTDTQYF	TGTGCCAGCAGCACAACGGGCGGGGGATTCACAGATACGCAGTATTTT
TRBJ2-3	-	TRBV3-1/TRBV3-2	-	CASSLGSTDTQYF	TGTGCCAGCAGCCTGGGCTCGACAGATACGCAGTATTTT
TRBJ2-1	-	TRBV5-4	-	CASSSGTSSNNEQFF	TGTGCCAGCAGTTCCGGGACATCTTCCAACAATGAGCAGTTCTTC
TRBJ1-1	-	TRBV2	TRBD1	CASRDRSYKAFF	TGTGCCAGCAGGGACAGGAGTTATAAAGCTTTCTTT
TRBJ2-1	-	TRBV2	TRBD2	CASPSGTSGGNEQFF	TGTGCCAGCCCTTCCGGGACTAGCGGTGGAAATGAGCAGTTCTTC
TRBJ2-5	-	TRBV7-3	-	CASSPGHVETQYF	TGTGCCAGCAGCCCCGGACACGTGGAGACCCAGTACTTC
TRBJ1-4	-	TRBV18	TRBD1	CASSTRDRDEKLFF	TGTGCCAGCTCAACCCGGGACAGGGATGAAAAACTGTTTTTT
TRBJ2-5	-	TRBV5-1	TRBD2	CASNAGGSQETQYF	TGCGCCAGTAACGCGGGGGGGTCACAAGAGACCCAGTACTTC
TRBJ1-1	-	TRBV7-9	TRBD1	CASSPRTGLNTEAFF	TGTGCCAGCAGCCCCCGGACAGGGTTAAACACTGAAGCTTTCTTT
TRBJ2-2	-	TRBV6-5	TRBD1	CASSYRGRDGELFF	TGTGCCAGCAGTTACAGGGGGCGCGACGGGGAGCTGTTTTTT
TRBJ1-5	-	TRBV18	TRBD1	CASSLTGDSNQPQHF	TGTGCCAGCTCACTGACAGGGGATAGCAATCAGCCCCAGCATTTT
TRBJ2-3	-	TRBV11-2	TRBD2	CASSKRTSGGTDTQYF	TGTGCCAGCAGCAAACGGACTAGCGGGGGCACAGATACGCAGTATTTT
TRBJ2-5	-	TRBV6-5	-	CASSYADRLETQYF	TGTGCCAGCAGTTACGCAGACAGGCTTGAGACCCAGTACTTC
TRBJ2-7	few	TRBV28	-	CATSRGNEQYF	TGTGCCACCTCCCGGGGGAACGAGCAGTACTTC
TRBJ2-1	-	TRBV7-9	-	CASSSTRGTEQFF	TGTGCCAGCAGCTCGACTCGGGGAACTGAGCAGTTCTTC
TRBJ1-1	once	TRBV7-2	-	CASSLLGADTEAFF	TGTGCCAGCAGCTTACTGGGGGCAGACACTGAAGCTTTCTTT
TRBJ2-7	-	TRBV7-2	TRBD2	CASSPRPSGGGWEQYF	TGTGCCAGCAGCCCCAGACCTAGCGGGGGAGGATGGGAGCAGTACTTC
TRBJ2-3	once	TRBV24-1	-	CATSGLSGDTQYF	TGTGCCACCAGTGGCTTGTCGGGAGATACGCAGTATTTT
TRBJ1-5	once	TRBV28	-	CASRIGGDSNQPQHF	TGTGCCAGCAGGATTGGGGGGGATAGCAATCAGCCCCAGCATTTT
TRBJ1-2	-	TRBV5-6	-	CASRPYGRDYGYTF	TGTGCCAGCCGCCCCTATGGCAGGGACTATGGCTACACCTTC
TRBJ2-5	-	TRBV5-1	-	CASSAESPVQETQYF	TGCGCCAGCAGCGCCGAGAGCCCAGTACAGGAGACCCAGTACTTC
TRBJ1-1	-	TRBV5-4	-	CASSLLRTEAFF	TGTGCCAGCAGCTTGCTCAGAACTGAAGCTTTCTTT
TRBJ2-7	-	TRBV19	TRBD2	CASSMGRGDEQYF	TGTGCCAGTAGTATGGGGAGGGGCGACGAGCAGTACTTC
TRBJ2-2	-	TRBV19	-	CASSTSPLITGELFF	TGTGCCAGTAGTACAAGCCCGTTAATCACCGGGGAGCTGTTTTTT
TRBJ1-5	-	TRBV7-2	-	CASSDGRNQPQHF	TGTGCCAGCAGCGATGGGAGAAATCAGCCCCAGCATTTT
TRBJ1-4	-	TRBV28	-	CASTTANNEKLFF	TGTGCCAGTACGACAGCAAATAATGAAAAACTGTTTTTT
TRBJ2-2	-	TRBV18	-	CASSPQSAGTGELFF	TGTGCCAGCTCCCCTCAGTCCGCGGGCACCGGGGAGCTGTTTTTT
TRBJ1-1	-	TRBV11-3	-	CASSSVPLRGLNGEAFF	TGTGCCAGCAGCTCTGTACCGCTCAGGGGCCTCAACGGTGAAGCTTTCTTT
TRBJ1-2	once	TRBV6-5	-	CASSSLSRGDQIGYTF	TGTGCCAGCAGTTCCCTTAGCAGGGGAGATCAAATTGGCTACACCTTC
TRBJ2-7	-	TRBV10-1	TRBD1	CASSERGRDEQYF	TGCGCCAGCAGTGAGAGGGGGCGGGACGAGCAGTACTTC
TRBJ2-1	-	TRBV4-1	-	CASSQDGIYNEQFF	TGCGCCAGCAGCCAAGATGGCATTTACAATGAGCAGTTCTTC